These T cell receptor beta chains were read from a single sample in a study of human T cells and chemical hapten exposure. TCRdb passed the RACE reads through MiXCR, listing each CDR3 protein once. The sample lists about 400,000 distinct CDR3 sequences, around 6% occurring once. Sample: whole blood, taken in connection with sensitization to the hapten diphenylcyclopropenone (DPC). The receptors originated from a woman between 18 and 30 years old with alopecia areata. Some clones in this sample may be carry-over from other donors' samples. Each CDR3 is given with its conserved first and last residue. D genes are given only for firm matches. Not every row has a clone size; where given, it reads once, few, many or a size class.

many,TRBV29-1,TRBD1,TRBJ1-4,TGCAGCGTTTTGGGGGACAGTAATGAAAAACTGTTTTTT,CSVLGDSNEKLFF
many,TRBV28,TRBD1,TRBJ1-4,TGTGCCAGCAGCTCGGACAGGGCGCTACCAGAAAAACTGTTCTTT,CASSSDRALPEKLFF
NA,TRBV12-3/TRBV12-4,TRBD1,TRBJ2-7,TGTGCCAGCAGGTCCTCGGGACAGGATTACGAGCAGTACTTC,CASRSSGQDYEQYF
many,TRBV12-3/TRBV12-4,NA,TRBJ1-4,TGTGCCAGCAGTGGTGGTCAGGCTAATGAAAAACTGTTTTTT,CASSGGQANEKLFF
NA,TRBV20-1,NA,TRBJ1-2,TGCAGTGGAACCGGACGTAATGGGTATGGCTACACCTTC,CSGTGRNGYGYTF
many,TRBV7-3,NA,TRBJ1-1,TGTGCCAGCAGCTTAACCCCCGAGGGAACTGAAGCTTTCTTT,CASSLTPEGTEAFF
NA,TRBV20-1,TRBD1,TRBJ2-7,TGCAGTGCTAGAGAGGGGACAGGCCCAACCTACGAGCAGTACTTC,CSAREGTGPTYEQYF
NA,TRBV5-4,NA,TRBJ1-1,TGTGCCAGCAGCTCAAAACAGGGTGGGAGGAACACTGAAGCTTTCTTT,CASSSKQGGRNTEAFF
many,TRBV6-5,TRBD1,TRBJ1-6,TGTGCCAGCAGTTACCGAACAGGGGACGGTTCACCCCTCCACTTT,CASSYRTGDGSPLHF
few,TRBV21-1,NA,TRBJ1-4,TGTGCCAGCAGCAAGGGGGGCCGTGGTAATGAAAAACTGTTTTTT,CASSKGGRGNEKLFF
NA,TRBV28,NA,TRBJ1-4,TGTGCCAGCAGTTTAGTCCAGGCAACTAATGAAAAACTGTTTTTT,CASSLVQATNEKLFF
few,TRBV6-6,NA,TRBJ1-1,TGTGCCAGCAGTTACCCAGGGACCGTTCCTGAAGCTTTCTTT,CASSYPGTVPEAFF
NA,TRBV10-3,TRBD1,TRBJ1-1,TGTGCCATCAGCGAGGGGGCGAGCACTGAAGCTTTCTTT,CAISEGASTEAFF
many,TRBV7-8,NA,TRBJ1-1,TGTGCCAGCAGCCCCTACAGGGTTTTGAATCTAGGGTACACTGAAGCTTTCTTT,CASSPYRVLNLGYTEAFF
many,TRBV6-5,NA,TRBJ1-1,TGTGCCAGCAGGCGGACTGCCGCGGCTGAAGCTTTCTTT,CASRRTAAAEAFF
many,TRBV19,TRBD1,TRBJ2-1,TGTGCCAGTAGTACCGGACAGGGGAGGAATGAGCAGTTCTTC,CASSTGQGRNEQFF
NA,TRBV20-1,TRBD2,TRBJ2-4,TGCAGTGCTCCCGGGACTAGTCCCGAAAACATTCAGTACTTC,CSAPGTSPENIQYF
few,TRBV7-2,TRBD1,TRBJ1-2,TGTGCCAGCAGCTTATCAAGGGACAGCGACTATGGCTACACCTTC,CASSLSRDSDYGYTF
once,TRBV4-2,TRBD1,TRBJ2-3,TGTGCCAGCAGCCCGACCGCGACAGGGGAAGATACGCAGTATTTT,CASSPTATGEDTQYF
many,TRBV20-1,TRBD1,TRBJ1-4,TGCAGTGCTAGGAACAGGGGACAGAATGAAAAACTGTTTTTT,CSARNRGQNEKLFF
NA,TRBV7-9,TRBD2,TRBJ2-2,TGTGCCAGCAGCTTAGAAGCGGGGACCGGGGAGCTGTTTTTT,CASSLEAGTGELFF
many,TRBV25-1,TRBD1,TRBJ2-1,TGTGCCAGCAGTCTTACCAGGGGGTTGTCTTACAATGAGCAGTTCTTC,CASSLTRGLSYNEQFF
NA,TRBV7-2,TRBD1,TRBJ1-2,TGTGCCAGCAGCCGGGACAGGGGGCCGGTTGGCTACACCTTC,CASSRDRGPVGYTF